The text below deals with one T cell receptor (beta chain). No antigen is known for it. This CDR3 is 18 amino acids long. The J segment lost 8 bases and the V segment lost 1 base, leaving 18 bases of the junction unmatched. CDR1 and CDR2 from the germline V gene are SGHAT and FQNNGV. Described treatment: approximately nine-day PBMC culture with coronavirus spike peptide pools or control peptides (ViraFEST assay). Via ViraFEST, peptide pools expanded antigen-specific T cells before TCR sequencing. Cultured CD4+ T-cell DNA underwent Oncomine TCR Beta short-read sequencing. Investigators isolated genomic DNA from cultured CD4+ T cells. TCRdb reanalysed the PCR reads using MiXCR and keeps one entry per CDR3 protein. The sample contains about 8,300 distinct CDR3 sequences, roughly three fifths of which appear only once. This sample was included in a study of vaccination and CD4 T cells after COVID-19. As for the study in general: Each enrolled participant received a two-dose regimen of either BNT162b2 or mRNA-1273 vaccine. Control cultures received a CEFX pool, an HIV-1 Nef pool, or no peptide.

The TCR sequence derives from a human donor who had recovered from COVID-19. This chain joins TRBV11-2 and TRBJ1-2; the match to TRBD1 covers 8 bases. The sequencing input was CD4+ T cells from blood, cultured in vitro. The DNA of the CDR3 is TGTGCCAGCAGCTTAGGCCGCAGGGGGCCTCCCTCGGTATTGGGCTACACCTTC. Translated: CASSLGRRGPPSVLGYTF. Drawing the rest from reference TRBV11-2 and TRBJ1-2, the complete variable domain is EAGVAQSPRYKIIEKRQSVAFWCNPISGHATLYWYQQILGQGPKLLIQFQNNGVVDDSQLPKDRFSAERLKGVDSTLKIQPAKLEDSAVYLCASSLGRRGPPSVLGYTFGSGTRLTVV.